A single sample gave rise to the 31 T cell receptor beta chains below, sequenced in a study of T cells in Graves' hyperthyroidism and ophthalmopathy. It was RNA transcripts that yielded the amplified TCR beta CDR3 regions. TCR CDR3 underwent first-round RT-PCR with the HTBI primer set. TCRdb itself ran the multiplex PCR reads through MiXCR, one entry per CDR3 protein. Of fewer than 700,000 distinct CDR3 sequences listed, roughly 17% were seen once; the top ten hold 3% to 4.5%. Sequenced input: blood. The receptors shown here come from a woman in her twenties or thirties with Graves' hyperthyroidism.

The V call is TRBV7-9, the J call TRBJ2-1; 7 bases align to TRBD1. With V trimmed by 5 bases and J by 4 bases, 5 bases remained unmatched. The CDR3 runs 14 residues. The germline gives CDR1 SEHNR, CDR2 FQNEAQ (reference sequence). CDR3 region: CASSQGVVYNEQFF. For the CDR3, the DNA is TGTGCCAGCAGCCAGGGGGTAGTTTACAATGAGCAGTTCTTC.

This clonotype was counted between two and nine times. The chain joins TRBV6-1 to TRBJ2-3, with D possibly called TRBD1 or TRBD2 (5 bases each). Germline V gives CDR1 MNHNS, CDR2 SASEGT. The germline V and J ends were trimmed by 5 bases and 2 bases, with 14 bases remaining between them. This CDR3 region has 15 residues. CDR3: CASSTGLLHTDTQYF. The CDR3 DNA reads as TGTGCCAGCAGTACAGGACTGCTCCACACAGATACGCAGTATTTT.

This clonotype was found many times. V usage is TRBV28 and J usage is TRBJ2-2; a weak D match, TRBD1 (5 bases). V gave up 7 bases and J gave up 0 bases, with 12 bases separating them. The germline V gene encodes CDR1 MDHEN and CDR2 SYDVKM. CDR3 length: 15 residues. The CDR3 spells CASNPTAPNTGELFF. The DNA for the CDR3 is TGTGCCAGCAACCCGACAGCCCCGAACACCGGGGAGCTGTTTTTT.

Notes on this clonotype: This clone may be a read error of a much larger clone one base away. This chain connects TRBV15 to TRBJ2-7; D call uncertain. CDR1 LNHNV and CDR2 YYDKDF come from the germline V gene (reference sequence). Trimming shortened V by 0 bases and J by 3 bases, and 15 bases separated the two germline ends. The CDR3 is 16 amino acids. In nucleotides, the CDR3 is TGTGCCACCAGCAGAGATTTTGGGATAGATCACTACGAGCAGTACTTC. It codes for CATSRDFGIDHYEQYF.

V gene TRBV5-4 combines with J gene TRBJ2-3, with D perhaps matching TRBD1 (5 bases). The CDR3 extends over 13 amino acids. V was pared by 3 bases and J by 4 bases, with 9 bases between. In germline, CDR1 is SGHNT, CDR2 YYREEE (reference sequence). The CDR3 bases are TGTGCCAGCAGCTGGGGCAGGGCAGATACGCAGTATTTT. This encodes CASSWGRADTQYF. The complete variable domain, with remaining parts taken from reference TRBV5-4 and TRBJ2-3, reads ETGVTQSPTHLIKTRGQQVTLRCSSQSGHNTVSWYQQALGQGPQFIFQYYREEENGRGNFPPRFSGLQFPNYSSELNVNALELDDSALYLCASSWGRADTQYFGPGTRLTVL.

The chain has TRBV4-2 and TRBJ2-3; D uncertain. There are 16 residues in the CDR3. V lost 1 base, J lost 0 bases, and 11 bases lay in between. CDR1 and CDR2 from the germline V gene are LGHNA and YNFKEQ. CDR3 sequence: CASSQVTFASTDTQYF. Written as DNA, the CDR3 is TGTGCCAGCAGCCAAGTGACATTCGCTAGCACAGATACGCAGTATTTT.

This clonotype occurred a few times. The CDR3 DNA is TGTGCCAGCAGCTTTACAGGGGGCAGTACGCAGTATTTT. Its protein product is CASSFTGGSTQYF. The chain employs TRBV6-1 and TRBJ2-3, with TRBD1 identical over 9 bases. Trimming at V came to 6 bases and at J to 8 bases, leaving 6 bases not matched to a gene. Germline V gives CDR1 MNHNS, CDR2 SASEGT. This CDR3 is built from 13 residues.

Comments on this clonotype: The junction shows a germline mismatch at one end, possibly a read error. V usage is TRBV30 and J usage is TRBJ1-1; no reliable D call. The CDR3 is made up of 11 amino acids. CDR1 and CDR2 (germline): GTSNPN, SVGIG (reference sequence). CDR3 in DNA: TGTGCCTGGAGGCTGGTTTATGAAGCTGTCTTT. Translated, it gives CAWRLVYEAVF.

This clonotype was seen ten or more times. This sequence joins TRBV5-1 and TRBJ2-7; D gene uncertain. Deletions cut 0 bases from V and 2 bases from J, with 9 bases between. The CDR3 has 14 residues. Germline CDR1 reads SGHRS; CDR2 reads YFSETQ. CDR3 in amino acids: CASSLGGTAYEQYF. In DNA form, the CDR3 reads TGCGCCAGCAGCTTGGGTGGAACGGCCTACGAGCAGTACTTC.

This clonotype was seen ten or more times. The CDR3 spells CASSQVLIAEGTANTEAFF. The CDR3 region has the DNA TGTGCCAGCAGCCAAGTTCTAATCGCGGAAGGAACAGCAAACACTGAAGCTTTCTTT. This rearrangement joins TRBV3-1 to TRBJ1-1; the D is unclear. In germline, CDR1 is LGHDT, CDR2 YNNKEL (reference sequence). Trimming pared 1 base from V and 2 bases from J, leaving 23 bases between. This CDR3 comprises 19 residues.

The rearrangement joins TRBV27 to TRBJ2-7, with 10 bases matching TRBD1. There are 14 residues in the CDR3. The V segment lost 6 bases and the J segment 3 bases; nucleotides outside the gene matches: 5. Germline CDR1 reads MNHEY; CDR2 reads SMNVEV (reference sequence). CDR3 nucleotide sequence: TGTGCCAGCAGGGGACAGGGGAGCGGCTACGAGCAGTACTTC. The encoded protein is CASRGQGSGYEQYF.

The CDR3 sequence is CASSPWTGWGNTEAFF. The DNA for the CDR3 is TGTGCCAGCAGCCCCTGGACAGGGTGGGGGAACACTGAAGCTTTCTTT. The rearrangement links TRBV7-9 to TRBJ1-1; TRBD1 aligns across 8 bases. Per the germline V gene, CDR1 is SEHNR and CDR2 is FQNEAQ (reference sequence). The CDR3 covers 16 residues. Trimming cost V 5 bases and J 1 base; bases outside gene matches: 9. The full variable domain, rest sourced from reference TRBV7-9 and TRBJ1-1, is DTGVSQNPRHKITKRGQNVTFRCDPISEHNRLYWYRQTLGQGPEFLTYFQNEAQLEKSRLLSDRFSAERPKGSFSTLEIQRTEQGDSAMYLCASSPWTGWGNTEAFFGQGTRLTVV.

J is TRBJ2-2 and V is TRBV5-1; D remains unclear. Trimming pared 7 bases from V and 4 bases from J, leaving 8 bases between. This CDR3 contains 12 residues. CDR1 and CDR2 (germline): SGHRS, YFSETQ. The CDR3 loop reads CASPGSTGELFF. CDR3 nucleotide sequence: TGCGCCAGCCCAGGTTCCACCGGGGAGCTGTTTTTT.

V usage is TRBV4-3 and J usage is TRBJ2-5; 8 nucleotides agree with TRBD2. The germline V gene encodes CDR1 LGHNA and CDR2 YSLEER. V shed 0 bases, J shed 2 bases, and the junction held 17 bases outside the gene matches. The CDR3 sequence is 20 residues long. CDR3 in amino acids: CASSQDRSRFWVAGQETQYF. CDR3 bases: TGCGCCAGCAGCCAAGATCGGAGTCGGTTCTGGGTAGCGGGGCAAGAGACCCAGTACTTC.

This clonotype was observed at least ten times. The CDR3 DNA sequence: TGTGCCAGCAGTTTCCGGGACAGGGGGAGCCATGAGCAGTTCTTC. Encoded protein: CASSFRDRGSHEQFF. V gene TRBV28 combines with J gene TRBJ2-1, with 11 bases matching TRBD1. V lost 3 bases to trimming and J lost 8 bases; unmatched junction nucleotides: 6. CDR1 and CDR2 from the germline V gene are MDHEN and SYDVKM. This CDR3 comprises 15 residues.

This clonotype was found many times. This chain uses TRBV20-1 with TRBJ2-1; no clear D. V lost 2 bases and J lost 2, with 10 bases in between. The CDR3 is made up of 14 amino acids. Germline CDR1 and CDR2: DFQATT and SNEGSKA (reference sequence). The CDR3 nucleotides read TGCAGTGCTAGACTCGCGCGTACCTACAATGAGCAGTTCTTC. Its protein is CSARLARTYNEQFF.

This clonotype was found many times. This chain joins TRBV2 and TRBJ2-7, with D hard to call. With 1 base removed from V and 3 bases from J, the gap between germline ends came to 10 bases. Germline loops: CDR1 SNHLY, CDR2 FYNNEI. The CDR3 is made up of 14 amino acids. Here the CDR3 DNA reads TGTGCCAGCAGTGAAGGGACCTTTAGCTACGAGCAGTACTTC. It translates to CASSEGTFSYEQYF.

This clonotype appeared many times. The chain couples TRBV11-2 to TRBJ2-5; 11 bases are a match to TRBD1. Germline trimming cut 5 bases from V and 5 bases from J; bases unmatched to any gene: 7. This CDR3 has 15 residues. CDR1 is SGHAT, CDR2 FQNNGV, per germline. CDR3 amino acids: CASSDRTGGHETQYF. The CDR3 DNA sequence: TGTGCCAGCAGCGACCGGACAGGGGGCCACGAGACCCAGTACTTC.

This clonotype was seen more than once but under ten times. The chain is built from TRBV6-2 or TRBV6-3 and TRBJ2-1, with D possibly TRBD2 on 5 matching bases. This CDR3 has 16 residues. Trimming stripped 0 bases from V and 1 base from J, with 10 bases between. CDR1 and CDR2 (germline): MNHEY, SVGEGT. The CDR3 sequence is CASSYSVGASYNEQFF. CDR3 bases: TGTGCCAGCAGTTACTCGGTGGGAGCGTCCTACAATGAGCAGTTCTTC.

The V call is TRBV30, the J call TRBJ2-1; 8 bases are shared with TRBD2. The length of the CDR3 is 14 residues. CDR1 and CDR2 from the germline V gene are GTSNPN and SVGIG (reference sequence). After removal of 5 bases from V and 7 bases from J, the junction contained 10 bases not matched to a gene. CDR3 DNA sequence: TGTGCCTGGGATCCCCAGCGGGAGACGAATGAGCAGTTCTTC. This sequence encodes CAWDPQRETNEQFF.

Of note for this clonotype: With a much larger clone just one base away, this may be a read error. The V call is TRBV28, the J call TRBJ2-7; D is ambiguous. Trimming left V 9 bases short and J 3 bases short, with 15 bases between. Germline loops: CDR1 MDHEN, CDR2 SYDVKM. CDR3 size: 13 residues. The DNA of the CDR3 is TGTGCCAGAAGCCGAACAGAATTCTACGAGCAGTACTTC. Amino acids: CARSRTEFYEQYF.

For the CDR3, the DNA is TGTGCCAGCAGCTTAGTTGCGGGGGCTCGGTCACCCCTCCACTTT. It translates to CASSLVAGARSPLHF. V and J are TRBV7-8 and TRBJ1-6, with a weak D call TRBD1 (6 bases). V lost 1 base and J lost 10, with 14 bases in between. The germline gives CDR1 SGHVS, CDR2 FQNEAQ. This CDR3 is 15 amino acids long.

This clonotype was seen only a few times. The chain links TRBV6-2 or TRBV6-3 to TRBJ1-1, with 9 bases fitting TRBD1. The CDR3 length is 15 residues. V lost 7 bases to trimming and J lost 2 bases; unmatched junction nucleotides: 8. Germline-derived CDR1 and CDR2 are MNHEY and SVGEGT. The CDR3, as DNA: TGTGCCAGCACCGAAAACAGGGGGCTTAACACTGAAGCTTTCTTT. It yields the protein CASTENRGLNTEAFF.

This clonotype was counted many times. This chain links TRBV7-9 with TRBJ2-1; no clear D gene. The CDR3 loop spans 11 amino acids. Germline-derived CDR1 and CDR2 are SEHNR and FQNEAQ (reference sequence). V lost 5 bases and J lost 10, with 9 bases in between. The CDR3 loop is CASSQSKEQFF. The CDR3 DNA reads as TGTGCCAGCAGCCAGAGCAAGGAGCAGTTCTTC.

In its sample, this clonotype was seen many times. This chain's CDR3 is CASSLSSVTNYGYTF. CDR3 nucleotide sequence: TGTGCCAGCAGTTTATCGTCCGTTACTAACTATGGCTACACCTTC. The chain links TRBV12-3 or TRBV12-4 to TRBJ1-2; no definite D call. Trimming shortened V by 2 bases and J by 0 bases, and 10 bases separated the two germline ends. The CDR3 consists of 15 residues.

There are many counts of this clonotype. The CDR3 sequence: CSAQTPLAGYNEQFF. CDR3 sequence (DNA): TGCAGTGCGCAAACCCCGCTAGCGGGGTACAATGAGCAGTTCTTC. The V call is TRBV20-1, the J call TRBJ2-1, with 9 nucleotides matching TRBD2. Germline CDR1 reads DFQATT; CDR2 reads SNEGSKA (reference sequence). After removal of 6 bases from V and 4 bases from J, the junction contained 10 bases not matched to a gene. This CDR3 contains 15 residues.

This chain links TRBV27 with TRBJ2-2; possible D gene TRBD2, 5 bases. Trimming left V 10 bases short and J 6 bases short, with 12 bases between. This CDR3 has 12 amino acids. Looked up from germline, CDR1 is MNHEY and CDR2 is SMNVEV (reference sequence). For the CDR3, the DNA is TGTGCCACCGGACTTGACCCCGGGGAGCTGTTTTTT. It specifies CATGLDPGELFF.

In the case of this clonotype: A much larger clone differs from this one at a single base, so this may be a read error. V is TRBV29-1 and J is TRBJ1-1, with no clear D. The V end was cut by 5 bases, the J end by 1 base, with 5 bases between. The CDR3 is 11 residues long. CDR1 is SQVTM, CDR2 ANQGSEA, per germline. CDR3 region: CSVRPNTEAFF. The DNA for the CDR3 is TGCAGCGTTAGGCCGAACACTGAAGCTTTCTTT.

This clonotype came up many times. The gene calls are TRBV28 and TRBJ2-3; D unresolved. The germline V gene encodes CDR1 MDHEN and CDR2 SYDVKM. Trimming cost V 3 bases and J 1 base, with 14 bases left between them. The CDR3 loop spans 16 amino acids. In nucleotides, the CDR3 is TGTGCCAGCAGTTTCCTTCCGGGCAGACGCACAGATACGCAGTATTTT. Its translation is CASSFLPGRRTDTQYF.

This clonotype was recorded at least ten times. V and J are TRBV24-1 and TRBJ2-5; D is perhaps TRBD1 (6 bases). Germline loops: CDR1 KGHDR, CDR2 SFDVKD. The CDR3 runs to 15 residues. V was clipped by 3 bases and J by 2 bases, with 12 bases between them. This CDR3 is CATSDPGVRQETQYF. The DNA for the CDR3 is TGTGCCACCAGTGATCCAGGGGTCAGACAAGAGACCCAGTACTTC.

This clonotype was counted a few times. This chain uses TRBV2 with TRBJ2-2; TRBD1 matches at 9 bases. J lost 6 bases, V lost 5 bases, and 13 bases had no gene match. The CDR3 has 17 residues. CDR1 and CDR2 (germline): SNHLY, FYNNEI. CDR3 region: CASSKSLGQGSAGELFF. CDR3 sequence (DNA): TGTGCCAGCAGTAAAAGCCTCGGACAGGGGAGCGCCGGGGAGCTGTTTTTT.